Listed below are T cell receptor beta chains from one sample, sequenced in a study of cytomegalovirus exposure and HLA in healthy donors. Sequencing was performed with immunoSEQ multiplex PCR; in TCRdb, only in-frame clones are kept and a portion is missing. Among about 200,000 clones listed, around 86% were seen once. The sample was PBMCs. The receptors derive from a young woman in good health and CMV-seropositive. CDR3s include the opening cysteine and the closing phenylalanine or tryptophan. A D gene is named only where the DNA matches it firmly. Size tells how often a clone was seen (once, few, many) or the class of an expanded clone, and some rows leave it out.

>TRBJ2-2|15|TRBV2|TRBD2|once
TGTGCCAGCAGTGAACAGCGGGGGAACACCGGGGAGCTGTTTTTT
CASSEQRGNTGELFF
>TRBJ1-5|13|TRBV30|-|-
TGTGCCTGGAGTGTCAGGGGAAATCAGCCCCAGCATTTT
CAWSVRGNQPQHF
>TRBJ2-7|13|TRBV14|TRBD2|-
TGTGCCAGCAGCCCCGGACTAGCCTACGAGCAGTACTTC
CASSPGLAYEQYF
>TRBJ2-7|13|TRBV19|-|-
TGTGCCAGTAGGTTCGGAGGTGGAGGCGAGCAGTACTTC
CASRFGGGGEQYF
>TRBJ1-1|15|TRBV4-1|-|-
TGCGCCAGCAGCCAACCCAGTAATCTGAACACTGAAGCTTTCTTT
CASSQPSNLNTEAFF
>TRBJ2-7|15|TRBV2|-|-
TGTGCCAGCAGTGACCCCAGTGGGCTCAGCTACGAGCAGTACTTC
CASSDPSGLSYEQYF
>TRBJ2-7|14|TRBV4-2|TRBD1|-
TGTGCCAGCAGCCAAGGCCCAGGGGGTTACGAGCAGTACTTC
CASSQGPGGYEQYF
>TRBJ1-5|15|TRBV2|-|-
TGTGCCAGCAGTGATGGGGGGTCTAGCAATCAGCCCCAGCATTTT
CASSDGGSSNQPQHF
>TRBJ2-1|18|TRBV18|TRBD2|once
TGTGCCAGCTCAGGGACAGTACAAAGGACTAGCGGGTGGAATGAGCAGTTCTTC
CASSGTVQRTSGWNEQFF
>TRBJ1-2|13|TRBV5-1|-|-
TGCGCCAGCAGCTCACTTGGAGTACGCGGCTACACCTTC
CASSSLGVRGYTF
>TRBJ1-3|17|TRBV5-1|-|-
TGCGCCAGCAGCGACCGGGACACTGCCTCCTCTGGAAACACCATATATTTT
CASSDRDTASSGNTIYF
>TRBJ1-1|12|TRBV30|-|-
TGTGCCTTCCCCTGGGGGCCCACTGAAGCTTTCTTT
CAFPWGPTEAFF
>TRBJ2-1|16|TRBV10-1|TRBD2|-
TGCGCCAGCAGTGAGTCCGGGACTAGCGGGAGAAATGAGCAGTTCTTC
CASSESGTSGRNEQFF
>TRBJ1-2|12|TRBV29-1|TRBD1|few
TGCAGCGTCCCGGGACAGGGAAGTGGCTACACCTTC
CSVPGQGSGYTF
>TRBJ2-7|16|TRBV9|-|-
TGTGCCAGCAGCGGGGGGACGGGACAAACCATCTACGAGCAGTACTTC
CASSGGTGQTIYEQYF
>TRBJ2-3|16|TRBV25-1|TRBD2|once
TGTGCCAGCAGTTCTCGAGTAGCGGGGTACGCAGATACGCAGTATTTT
CASSSRVAGYADTQYF
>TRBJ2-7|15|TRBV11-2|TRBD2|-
TGTGCCAGCAGCTTTGCTAGCGGGAGGTCCTACGAGCAGTACTTC
CASSFASGRSYEQYF
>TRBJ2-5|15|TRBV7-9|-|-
TGTGCCAGCAGCCCCACGGTGACAACCGCGGAGACCCAGTACTTC
CASSPTVTTAETQYF
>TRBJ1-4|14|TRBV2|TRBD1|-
TGTGCCAGCAGTGTGACAGGGGCTAATGAAAAACTGTTTTTT
CASSVTGANEKLFF
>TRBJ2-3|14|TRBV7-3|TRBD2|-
TGTGCCAGCTCTCTAGCGGGACACACAGATACGCAGTATTTT
CASSLAGHTDTQYF
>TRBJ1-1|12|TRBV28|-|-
TGTGCAATTAGCGTTGGGAACACTGAAGCTTTCTTT
CAISVGNTEAFF
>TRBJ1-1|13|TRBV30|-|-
TGTGCCTGGAGGCATACAGTGAACACTGAAGCTTTCTTT
CAWRHTVNTEAFF
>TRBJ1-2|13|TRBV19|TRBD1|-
TGTGCCAGTAGTTCATCAGGGGGTGATGGCTACACCTTC
CASSSSGGDGYTF
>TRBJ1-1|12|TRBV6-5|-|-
TGTGCCAGCAGCCCCGGTATCACTGAAGCTTTCTTT
CASSPGITEAFF
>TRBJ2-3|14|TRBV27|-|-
TGTGCCAGCAGTGCTAGCGCTCACACAGATACGCAGTATTTT
CASSASAHTDTQYF
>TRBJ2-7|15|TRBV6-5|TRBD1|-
TGTGCCAGCAGTTATGGGGCAGGGGGCGTGTACGAGCAGTACTTC
CASSYGAGGVYEQYF
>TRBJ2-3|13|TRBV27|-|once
TGTGCCAGCAGTTTGGGGGGTACAGATACGCAGTATTTT
CASSLGGTDTQYF
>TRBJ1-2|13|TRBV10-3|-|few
TGTGCCATCAGTCCAGACAGAGCCTATGGCTACACCTTC
CAISPDRAYGYTF
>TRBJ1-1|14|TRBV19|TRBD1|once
TGTGCCAGTAGTATCGACAGGGGGGGTACTGAAGCTTTCTTT
CASSIDRGGTEAFF
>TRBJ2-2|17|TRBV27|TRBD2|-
TGTGCCAGCAGTTTGTTAGCGGGGGGAGGGGGCACCGGGGAGCTGTTTTTT
CASSLLAGGGGTGELFF
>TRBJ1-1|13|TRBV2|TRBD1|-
TGTGCCAGCAACCGACAGGGCTACACTGAAGCTTTCTTT
CASNRQGYTEAFF
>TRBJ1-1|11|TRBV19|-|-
TGTGCCAGTAGGACAGACAATGAAGCTTTCTTT
CASRTDNEAFF
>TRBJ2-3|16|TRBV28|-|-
TGTGCCAGCGGGTCGGGGAGCGAACCTAGCACAGATACGCAGTATTTT
CASGSGSEPSTDTQYF
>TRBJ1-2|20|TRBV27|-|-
TGTGCCAGCAGTTCCCGAGGAGGGCTCCTCCTCACCCGGCAGGGCTATGGCTACACCTTC
CASSSRGGLLLTRQGYGYTF
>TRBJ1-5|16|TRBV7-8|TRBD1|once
TGTGCCAGCACCAAAGGAGGACAGGGGTTTTTTCAGCCCCAGCATTTT
CASTKGGQGFFQPQHF
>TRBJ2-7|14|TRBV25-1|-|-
TGTGCCAGCAGTGAGGGGGGGCGCGGCTACGAGCAGTACTTC
CASSEGGRGYEQYF
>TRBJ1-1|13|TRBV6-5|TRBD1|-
TGTGCCACAAACAGGGGGGGATACACTGAAGCTTTCTTT
CATNRGGYTEAFF
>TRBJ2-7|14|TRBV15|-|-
TGTGCCACCAGCGACCGACGCCGGAGAGGAGAGCAGTACTTC
CATSDRRRRGEQYF
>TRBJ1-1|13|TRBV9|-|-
TGTGCCAGCAGCTCCCGGGGGAACACTGAAGCTTTCTTT
CASSSRGNTEAFF
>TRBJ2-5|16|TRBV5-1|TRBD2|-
TGCGCCAGCAGATATGGGACTAGCGGGTACCAAGAGACCCAGTACTTC
CASRYGTSGYQETQYF
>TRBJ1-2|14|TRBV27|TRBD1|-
TGTGCCAGCAGTTTAGGGGGGACAGACTATGGCTACACCTTC
CASSLGGTDYGYTF
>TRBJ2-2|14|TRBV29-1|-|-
TGCAGCGTTGAATGGCAGGGGGGAACCGGGGAGCTGTTTTTT
CSVEWQGGTGELFF
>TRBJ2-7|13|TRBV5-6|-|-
TGTGCCAGCAGCTTGGACGGAGACTACGAGCAGTACTTC
CASSLDGDYEQYF
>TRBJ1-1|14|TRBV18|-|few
TGTGCCAGCTCACCGGGCAGGGGGAACACTGAAGCTTTCTTT
CASSPGRGNTEAFF
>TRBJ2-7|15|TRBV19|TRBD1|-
TGTGCCAGTAAATTCGCAGGGGGCGAAGGCTACGAGCAGTACTTC
CASKFAGGEGYEQYF
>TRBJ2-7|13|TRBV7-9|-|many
TGTGCCAGCAGCTCGAGACAGCGCCCCGAGCAGTACTTC
CASSSRQRPEQYF
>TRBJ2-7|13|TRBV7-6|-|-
TGTGCCAGCAGCTTACGAGACAGCTACGAGCAGTACTTC
CASSLRDSYEQYF
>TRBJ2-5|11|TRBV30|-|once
TGTGCCTCGACAGTCCAAGAGACCCAGTACTTC
CASTVQETQYF
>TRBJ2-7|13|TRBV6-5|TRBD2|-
TGTGCCAGCGGACTAGCGGGTTATGAGGAGCAGTACTTC
CASGLAGYEEQYF
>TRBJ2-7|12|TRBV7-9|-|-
TGTGCCAGCAGCTTCGGGGCCTACGAGCAGTACTTC
CASSFGAYEQYF
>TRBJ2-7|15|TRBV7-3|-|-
TGTGCCAGCAGCTTAAGTGAAGCTAGTGGCTACGAGCAGTACTTC
CASSLSEASGYEQYF
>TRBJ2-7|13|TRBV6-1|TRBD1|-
TGTGCCAGCGGGACAGGAACGAGGTACGAGCAGTACTTC
CASGTGTRYEQYF
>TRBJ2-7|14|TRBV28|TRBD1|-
TGTGCCAGCAGTTTCGGGACAGGCACCTACGAGCAGTACTTC
CASSFGTGTYEQYF
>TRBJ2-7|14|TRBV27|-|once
TGTGCCAGCAGTTTACGGGGGAGGATCAACGAGCAGTACTTC
CASSLRGRINEQYF
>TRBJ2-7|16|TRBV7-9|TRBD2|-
TGTGCCAGCAGTTCTCGGACTAGCGGGAGGGCCTACGAGCAGTACTTC
CASSSRTSGRAYEQYF
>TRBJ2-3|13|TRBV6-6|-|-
TGTGCCAGCAGTAAGCGAGCCCCAGATACGCAGTATTTT
CASSKRAPDTQYF
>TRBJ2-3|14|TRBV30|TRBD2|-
TGTGCCTGGACGTTAGCGGGAGGCACAGATACGCAGTATTTT
CAWTLAGGTDTQYF